These 22 T cell receptor beta chains originate from one sample sequenced in a study of blood T cells in healthy people across ages. Together with a sample-barcoded 5' primer, a J-beta primer mix was included in a second PCR lasting roughly 6 to 12 cycles. TCRdb used MiXCR to reprocess the 5' RACE reads, holding one entry per CDR3 protein. The sample yields around 500,000 distinct CDR3 sequences, about 27% seen once. This sample was shared with a second study, whose subject was T cells of mothers and their children.

What was sequenced was blood. Source of these receptors: a boy aged 2 to 9 in good health.

This sequence joins TRBV6-5 and TRBJ2-3; D tentatively fits TRBD1 or TRBD2 (6 bases each). The CDR3 runs to 14 residues. Per germline, CDR1 MNHEY and CDR2 SVGAGI. The CDR3 reads CKTQSGATTDTQYF. The CDR3 nucleotides are TGTAAGACCCAGTCGGGGGCAACCACAGATACGCAGTATTTT.

This clonotype was seen a handful of times. The V call is TRBV18, the J call TRBJ2-5; D is uncertain. Trimming cost V 5 bases and J 0 bases, with 10 bases left between them. In germline, CDR1 is KGHSH, CDR2 LQKENI. This CDR3 has 14 amino acids. CDR3 residues: CASSMEYYQETQYF. The CDR3 coding sequence is TGTGCCAGCTCAATGGAGTATTACCAAGAGACCCAGTACTTC. Using reference TRBV18 and TRBJ2-5 for the parts outside the CDR3, the full variable domain is NAGVMQNPRHLVRRRGQEARLRCSPMKGHSHVYWYRQLPEEGLKFMVYLQKENIIDESGMPKERFSAEFPKEGPSILRIQQVVRGDSAAYFCASSMEYYQETQYFGPGTRLLVL.

The CDR3 loop is CASSFARARETQYF. As DNA, the CDR3 is TGTGCCAGCAGTTTCGCGAGAGCGAGGGAGACCCAGTACTTC. The chain uses TRBV6-1 and TRBJ2-5; D is unclear. Germline assignment: CDR1 MNHNS and CDR2 SASEGT. The CDR3 contains 14 residues. Trimming cost V 5 bases and J 5 bases, with 15 bases left between them.

This rearrangement joins TRBV29-1 to TRBJ2-7; maybe TRBD1 (7 bases). Per germline, CDR1 SQVTM and CDR2 ANQGSEA. The CDR3 is 13 residues long. V lost 6 bases to trimming and J lost 7 bases, with 19 bases between them. The CDR3 loop is CSVSGSGGGEQYF. The DNA for the CDR3 is TGCAGCGTCTCCGGGTCAGGGGGAGGTGAGCAGTACTTC.

With respect to this clonotype: One end of the junction varies from germline; a read error may be responsible. This chain connects TRBV18 to TRBJ2-5; TRBD2 aligns across 9 bases. Per the germline V gene, CDR1 is KGHSH and CDR2 is LQKENI. The CDR3 loop spans 13 amino acids. For the CDR3, the DNA is TGTGCCAGCTCACCAGTAGCGGGAGAGATTGTGTTCTTC. Its translation: CASSPVAGEIVFF.

V and J are TRBV12-3 or TRBV12-4 and TRBJ2-5; either TRBD1 or TRBD2 may supply D (7 bases each). Judging by the DNA end, TRBJ2-1 fits better; the J call may be wrong. The CDR3 runs 14 residues. The CDR3 bases are TGTGCCAGCAGTCAGGGGGGGGTTGTGGATGAGCAGTTCTTC. Translating gives CASSQGGVVDEQFF.

The chain uses TRBV5-1 and TRBJ1-1; the D gene is possibly TRBD1 (5 bases). Looked up from germline, CDR1 is SGHRS and CDR2 is YFSETQ. The CDR3 extends over 14 amino acids. The V end was cut by 2 bases, the J end by 1 base, with 9 bases between. Written as DNA, the CDR3 is TGCGCCAGCAGCTTAAAGGGGCCGAACACTGAAGCTTTCTTT. Its protein is CASSLKGPNTEAFF.

This chain joins TRBV5-1 and TRBJ1-2; TRBD1 matches 7 bases. V was pared by 4 bases and J by 4 bases, with 7 bases of the junction left unmatched. CDR3 length equals 14 residues. Germline CDR1 SGHRS, CDR2 YFSETQ. CDR3 sequence: CASSPRDRAYGYTF. The CDR3, as DNA: TGCGCCAGCAGCCCGCGTGACAGGGCCTATGGCTACACCTTC.

The V and J genes are TRBV12-3 or TRBV12-4 and TRBJ2-7; D is unclear. The length of the CDR3 is 13 residues. V lost 5 bases, J lost 2 bases, and 10 bases lay in between. The chain's CDR3 is CASSQGNTYEQYF. The CDR3 bases are TGTGCCAGCAGTCAAGGTAACACCTACGAGCAGTACTTC.

This clonotype came up many times. This chain joins TRBV4-2 and TRBJ2-1; D call uncertain. Trimming left V 0 bases short and J 2 bases short, with 8 bases between. This CDR3 spans 15 amino acids. Germline V gene sequence: CDR1 LGHNA, CDR2 YNFKEQ. As DNA, the CDR3 is TGTGCCAGCAGCCAAGAGGGCCAAACCTACAATGAGCAGTTCTTC. It translates to CASSQEGQTYNEQFF.

This clonotype was recorded a few times. The J gene is TRBJ1-1, the V gene TRBV19, with D perhaps TRBD1 (5 bases). Between the trimmed V and J ends, which lost 4 bases and 3 bases, there was a span of 18 bases. Germline values: CDR1 LNHDA, CDR2 SQIVND (reference sequence). The CDR3 has 16 residues. CDR3 nucleotides: TGTGCCAGTAGTACAAGGGGTTCGACCGGACACACTGAAGCTTTCTTT. Its translation is CASSTRGSTGHTEAFF.

This chain links TRBV12-5 with TRBJ2-1, with a tentative D call TRBD2 (6 bases). Trimming cost V 0 bases and J 6 bases, with 9 bases left between them. This CDR3 is 14 amino acids long. The germline CDR1 and CDR2 sequences are LGHNT and FRNRAP. In DNA form, the CDR3 reads TGTGCTAGTGGTTTGGTATCTAGCGCCAATGAGCAGTTCTTC. This sequence encodes CASGLVSSANEQFF.

This clonotype has more than one count but fewer than ten. This chain links TRBV5-4 with TRBJ2-7; TRBD1 agrees at 8 bases. TRBJ2-1 matches the DNA end more closely, so the J call is doubtful. Germline V CDR1 and CDR2: SGHNT, YYREEE (reference sequence). This CDR3 is built from 14 residues. Here the CDR3 reads CASSWKTGDHEQFF. In DNA, the CDR3 is TGTGCCAGCAGCTGGAAGACAGGGGACCATGAGCAGTTCTTC.

This clonotype was recorded a few times. This rearrangement joins TRBV5-1 to TRBJ2-2; possible D gene TRBD1, 6 bases. The CDR3 extends over 14 amino acids. CDR1 SGHRS and CDR2 YFSETQ come from the germline V gene. V lost 7 bases, J lost 1 base, and 11 bases lay in between. CDR3 amino acids: CASLEGQNTGELFF. The CDR3 nucleotides read TGCGCCAGCCTCGAGGGACAGAACACCGGGGAGCTGTTTTTT.

The chain couples TRBV2 to TRBJ2-3; D tentatively reads TRBD1 or TRBD2 (5 bases each). CDR3 length: 15 residues. The germline V gene has CDR1 SNHLY and CDR2 FYNNEI. Trimming shortened V by 5 bases and J by 1 base, and 13 bases separated the two germline ends. The CDR3 is CASSTRGPGTDTQYF. CDR3 nucleotides: TGTGCCAGCAGTACCCGGGGCCCTGGCACAGATACGCAGTATTTT.

The sample holds a few counts of this clonotype. V is TRBV30 and J is TRBJ1-2; D is perhaps TRBD1 (5 bases). With 0 bases removed from V and 6 bases from J, the gap between germline ends came to 20 bases. Germline values: CDR1 GTSNPN, CDR2 SVGIG (reference sequence). The CDR3 contains 16 residues. This CDR3 is CAWSVAGARAEDGYTF. DNA of the CDR3: TGTGCCTGGAGTGTCGCCGGGGCCAGGGCGGAGGATGGCTACACCTTC.

This clonotype was counted a few times. V is TRBV9 and J is TRBJ1-1, with TRBD1 identical over 9 bases. After removal of 2 bases from V and 8 bases from J, the junction contained 13 bases not matched to a gene. This CDR3 region has 16 residues. The germline gives CDR1 SGDLS, CDR2 YYNGEE. The CDR3 sequence is CASSVDHGTGKSEAFF. In nucleotides, the CDR3 is TGTGCCAGCAGCGTCGACCATGGGACAGGGAAATCGGAAGCTTTCTTT.

This clonotype was observed a few times. The chain has TRBV21-1 and TRBJ2-1; TRBD1, the table's D call, lacks a check against the DNA. TRBV21-1 is a recognized pseudogene. The CDR3 spans 15 residues. The CDR3 reads CASSNRGKSYNEQFF. In DNA form, the CDR3 reads TGTGCCAGCAGCAATAGGGGGAAATCCTACAATGAGCAGTTCTTC.

In its sample, this clonotype was seen a few times. The chain carries TRBV10-3 and TRBJ2-5; a possible D gene is TRBD1 (6 bases). Looked up from germline, CDR1 is ENHRY and CDR2 is SYGVKD. The V end was cut by 3 bases, the J end by 5 bases, with 10 bases between. The CDR3 runs to 13 residues. CDR3 region: CAISDGTKETQYF. The CDR3 bases are TGTGCCATCAGTGACGGGACAAAGGAGACCCAGTACTTC.

As DNA, the CDR3 is TGTGCCAGCAGCCCAGGGACAGGGGCGGCTTTCTTT. Its protein product is CASSPGTGAAFF. This chain links TRBV7-9 with TRBJ1-1; 10 bases align to TRBD1. The CDR3 consists of 12 residues. Germline assignment: CDR1 SEHNR and CDR2 FQNEAQ (reference sequence). The ends lost 5 bases at V and 11 bases at J; junction bases unmatched: 5.

CDR3: CASTDPDSGVYNEQFF. The CDR3 DNA is TGTGCCAGCACCGACCCGGACAGCGGGGTGTACAATGAGCAGTTCTTC. The V gene is TRBV6-6, the J gene TRBJ2-1, with D possibly TRBD2 on 7 matching bases. The CDR3 runs 16 residues. CDR1 and CDR2 (germline): MNHNY, SVGAGI (reference sequence). Trimming stripped 7 bases from V and 4 bases from J, with 20 bases between.

The J gene is TRBJ1-2, the V gene TRBV7-3; D uncertain. Trimming stripped 1 base from V and 4 bases from J, with 10 bases between. CDR3 size: 14 residues. Germline CDR1 reads SGHTA; CDR2 reads FQGTGA. CDR3 amino acids: CASSLKWELYGYTF. The CDR3 region has the DNA TGTGCCAGCAGCTTAAAGTGGGAACTCTATGGCTACACCTTC.